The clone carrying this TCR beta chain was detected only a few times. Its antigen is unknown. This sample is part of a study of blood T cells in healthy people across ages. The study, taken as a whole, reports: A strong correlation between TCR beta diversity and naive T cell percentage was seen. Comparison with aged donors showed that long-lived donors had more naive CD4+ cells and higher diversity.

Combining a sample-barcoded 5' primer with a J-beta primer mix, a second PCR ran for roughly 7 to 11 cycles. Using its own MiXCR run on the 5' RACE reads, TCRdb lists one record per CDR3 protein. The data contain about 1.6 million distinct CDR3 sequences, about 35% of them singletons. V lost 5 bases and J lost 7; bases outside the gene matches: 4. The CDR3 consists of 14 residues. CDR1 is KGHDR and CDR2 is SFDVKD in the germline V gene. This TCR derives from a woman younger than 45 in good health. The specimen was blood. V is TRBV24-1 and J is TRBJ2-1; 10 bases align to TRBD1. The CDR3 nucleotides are TGTGCCACCAGTGCTCCGGACAGGGGGAATGAGCAGTTCTTC. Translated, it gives CATSAPDRGNEQFF.